This TCR beta chain was found in a study of T cells in Graves' hyperthyroidism and ophthalmopathy (dated by TCRdb to between 2019 and 2020). Study-wide context: Peripheral blood was collected at initial diagnosis, before any treatment. To identify distinguishing TCR V-J signatures, a discovery cohort of roughly 100 patients was used, comprising some 43 with Graves' ophthalmopathy and 57 with stable Graves' hyperthyroidism. Prospective prediction of ophthalmopathy was tested in an independent validation cohort consisting of 18 hyperthyroidism patients and some 17 patients who later progressed to ophthalmopathy. The approximately 90 discovery patients were randomly split 7:3 into training and test sets. Thyroid tissue and blood T-cell repertoires from six or seven Graves' hyperthyroidism patients were also compared in the study. After sampling, hyperthyroidism patients received methimazole starting at 30 mg daily, and ophthalmopathy patients received high-dose intravenous methylprednisolone. According to the paper, TCR Vbeta CDR3 sequencing was carried out on some 140 peripheral blood samples, which came from more than 40 ophthalmopathy, approximately 78 hyperthyroidism and some 17 progressor patients. Findings and caveats that apply to the study as a whole: Blood samples also contained most of the expanded thyroid clonotypes (frequency above 0.001), which suggests that blood repertoires may reflect thyroid immune responses. During validation, the model predicted progression to ophthalmopathy a median of about 6.5 months ahead of onset, with roughly 65% sensitivity and 72.22% specificity. Sample size was not statistically predetermined, and blinding of investigators to group allocation was not performed. In cross-validation, a model built on a 13 V-J signature told ophthalmopathy apart from stable hyperthyroidism with under 90% sensitivity and around 83% specificity, and in testing the same model reached 80%/75%.

As to this clonotype: Its antigen specificity is not known. This may be a read error: a much more frequent sequence differs by one nucleotide.

Hyperthyroidism patients were newly diagnosed, with disease duration under 2 months, and aged 18 to 65 years. Patients with uncontrolled infections, other autoimmune diseases, pregnancy or lactation were excluded. Diagnoses were based on clinical symptoms, serum thyroxine and TRAb, thyroid ultrasound and orbital computed tomography. For progressor patients, blood was drawn at the first diagnosis of hyperthyroidism, before any ophthalmopathy symptoms had appeared. PBMCs were isolated from about 9 ml of fresh peripheral blood by Ficoll-Paque density gradient centrifugation. Progressor patients were initially diagnosed with Graves' hyperthyroidism and developed ophthalmopathy during follow-up. Trizol reagent was used to extract total RNA, and RNA quality was then checked on an Agilent 2100 Bioanalyzer. Amplification of TCR beta CDR3 regions was carried out from RNA transcripts. The TCR CDR3 was subjected to a first round of RT-PCR using the HTBI primer set and the Qiagen OneStep RT-PCR kit. Libraries were constructed in a second round of multiplex PCR, after which size selection and purification were carried out. The libraries were sequenced on an Illumina HiSeq2000 using paired-end 100 bp reads. From the authors' description of their analysis: Raw data were processed with SOAPnuke, discarding reads with adapters, uncalled bases, mean Phred below 15, or no exact constant-primer or identifier match. High-quality paired reads were merged with COPE v1.2.5, and unique nucleotide sequences were defined as clonotypes. MiTCR v1.1 was used to align the clonotypes against IMGT TRBV, TRBD and TRBJ reference segments. Analysis was restricted to V-J combinations with a frequency above 0.0001, which covered about 99% of repertoires. The TCS score was defined as F50 (clonal expansion) divided by E x V (chaos), with BLOSUM62-based TCRdist calculated between CDR3 peptides within each V-J. Welch's t-statistics and random forest reduced roughly 540 V-J features to roughly 13, which were used in a naive Bayes classifier (R e1071). TCRdb reran the public reads through fastp at Q25 and MiXCR, keeping productive beta chains. A single entry per CDR3 protein holds the most common genes and DNA from its merged rows. None of the V and J calls come from the authors' own analysis; TCRdb made them. This sample comprises approximately 720,000 distinct CDR3 sequences, 18% of them detected only once. The ten top clones hold roughly a sixth of the sample.

Its CDR3 holds 15 amino acids, cysteine through phenylalanine. Left in the record is the CDR3 DNA by itself, 45 bases read in frame from the first base. Germline trimming: 6 bases from V, 3 bases from J; junction bases outside gene matches: 6. The receptor comes from a woman aged 45-59 years with Graves' hyperthyroidism that later progressed to Graves' ophthalmopathy. Sequenced input: blood. Recombination linked TRBV12-3 or TRBV12-4 to TRBJ2-2; 8 bases in the junction line up with TRBD2. The DNA sequence is as follows: TGTGCCAGCAGCAACGGGGGGGCCGACACCGGGGAGCTGTTTTTT. This encodes CASSNGGADTGELFF.